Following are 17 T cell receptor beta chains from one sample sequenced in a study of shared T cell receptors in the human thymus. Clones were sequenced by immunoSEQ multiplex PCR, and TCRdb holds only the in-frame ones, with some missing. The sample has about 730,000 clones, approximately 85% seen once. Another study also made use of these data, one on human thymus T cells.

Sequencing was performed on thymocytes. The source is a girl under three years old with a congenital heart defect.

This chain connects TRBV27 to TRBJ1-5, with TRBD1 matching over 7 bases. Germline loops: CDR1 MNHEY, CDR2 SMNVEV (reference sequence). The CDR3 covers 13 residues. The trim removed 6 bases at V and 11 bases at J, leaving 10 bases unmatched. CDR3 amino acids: CASSTGEFRAQHF. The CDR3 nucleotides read TGTGCCAGCAGCACAGGGGAGTTCAGGGCCCAGCATTTT.

The CDR3 is CATSRGDRGGNSPLHF. The DNA for the CDR3 is TGTGCCACCAGCAGGGGGGACAGGGGAGGTAATTCACCCCTCCACTTT. This chain uses TRBV15 with TRBJ1-6; 10 nucleotides align to TRBD1. The CDR3 consists of 16 residues. The germline V gene encodes CDR1 LNHNV and CDR2 YYDKDF (reference sequence). J lost 6 bases, V lost 3 bases, and 5 bases had no gene match.

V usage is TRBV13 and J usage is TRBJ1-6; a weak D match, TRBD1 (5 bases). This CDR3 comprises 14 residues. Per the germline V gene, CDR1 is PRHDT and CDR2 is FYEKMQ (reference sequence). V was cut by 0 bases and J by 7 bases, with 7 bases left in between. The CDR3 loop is CASSLGRQNSPLHF. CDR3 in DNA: TGTGCCAGCAGCTTAGGACGACAGAATTCACCCCTCCACTTT.

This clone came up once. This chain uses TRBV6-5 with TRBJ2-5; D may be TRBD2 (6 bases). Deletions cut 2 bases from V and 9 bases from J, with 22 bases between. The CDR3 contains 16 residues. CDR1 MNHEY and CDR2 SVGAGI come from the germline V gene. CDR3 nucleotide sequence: TGTGCCAGCAGTTACAGGTTGGGGGGTAGTTGCGAGGCCCAGTACTTC. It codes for CASSYRLGGSCEAQYF.

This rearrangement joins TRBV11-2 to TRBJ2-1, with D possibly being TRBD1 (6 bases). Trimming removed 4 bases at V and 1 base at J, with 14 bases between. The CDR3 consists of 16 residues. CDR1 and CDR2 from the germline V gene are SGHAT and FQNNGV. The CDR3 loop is CASSSQGPRSYNEQFF. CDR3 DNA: TGTGCCAGCAGCTCACAGGGTCCCCGTTCCTACAATGAGCAGTTCTTC.

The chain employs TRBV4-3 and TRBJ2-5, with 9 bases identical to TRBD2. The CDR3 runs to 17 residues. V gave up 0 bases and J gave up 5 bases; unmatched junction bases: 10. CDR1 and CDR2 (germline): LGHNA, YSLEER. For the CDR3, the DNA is TGCGCCAGCAGCCAAGAATATAGGGGACTAGCAGAGGAGACCCAGTACTTC. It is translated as CASSQEYRGLAEETQYF.

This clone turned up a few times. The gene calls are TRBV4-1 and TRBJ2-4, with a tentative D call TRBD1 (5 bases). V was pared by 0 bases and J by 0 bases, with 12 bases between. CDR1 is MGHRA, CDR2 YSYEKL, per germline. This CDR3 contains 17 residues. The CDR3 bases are TGCGCCAGCAGCCAAGATGCAGGGCCGTCAGCCAAAAACATTCAGTACTTC. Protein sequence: CASSQDAGPSAKNIQYF.

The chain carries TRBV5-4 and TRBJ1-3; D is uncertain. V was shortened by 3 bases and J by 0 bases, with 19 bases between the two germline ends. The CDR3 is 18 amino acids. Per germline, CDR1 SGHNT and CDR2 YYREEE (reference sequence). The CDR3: CASSSYHTEDFSGNTIYF. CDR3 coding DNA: TGTGCCAGCAGCTCGTACCACACTGAGGATTTCTCTGGAAACACCATATATTTT.

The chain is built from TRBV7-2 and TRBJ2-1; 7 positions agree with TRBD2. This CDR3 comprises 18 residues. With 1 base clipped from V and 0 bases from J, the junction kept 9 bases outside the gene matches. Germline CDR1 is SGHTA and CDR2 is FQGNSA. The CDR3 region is CASSLGSLADISYNEQFF. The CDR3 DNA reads TGTGCCAGCAGCTTAGGAAGCCTAGCGGATATCTCCTACAATGAGCAGTTCTTC.

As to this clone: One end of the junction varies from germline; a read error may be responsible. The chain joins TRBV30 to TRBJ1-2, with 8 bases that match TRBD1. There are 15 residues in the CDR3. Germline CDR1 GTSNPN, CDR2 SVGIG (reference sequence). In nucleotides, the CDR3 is TGTGCTTGGATGGGGCAGGGGGCAGGTTTAGAGGACTCCACCTTC. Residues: CAWMGQGAGLEDSTF.

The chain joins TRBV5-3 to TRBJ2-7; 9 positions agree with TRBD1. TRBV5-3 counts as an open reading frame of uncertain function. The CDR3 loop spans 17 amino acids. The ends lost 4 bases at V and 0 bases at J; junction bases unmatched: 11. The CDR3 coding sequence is TGTGCCAGAAGCATTTCGGGACAGGGACGAAGCTCCTACGAGCAGTACTTC. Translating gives CARSISGQGRSSYEQYF.

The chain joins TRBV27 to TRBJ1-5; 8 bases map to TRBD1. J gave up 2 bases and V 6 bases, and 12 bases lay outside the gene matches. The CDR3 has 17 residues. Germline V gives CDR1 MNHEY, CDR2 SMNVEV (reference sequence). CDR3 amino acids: CASRPPPGQGGNQPQHF. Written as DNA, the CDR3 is TGTGCCAGCAGGCCGCCGCCCGGACAGGGAGGCAATCAGCCCCAGCATTTT.

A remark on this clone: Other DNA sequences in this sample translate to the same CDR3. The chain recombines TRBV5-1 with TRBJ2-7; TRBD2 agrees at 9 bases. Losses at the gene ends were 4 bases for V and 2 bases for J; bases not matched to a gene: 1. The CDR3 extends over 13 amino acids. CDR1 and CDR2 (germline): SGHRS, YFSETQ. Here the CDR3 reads CASSLAGTYEQYF. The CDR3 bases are TGCGCCAGCAGCCTAGCGGGGACCTACGAGCAGTACTTC. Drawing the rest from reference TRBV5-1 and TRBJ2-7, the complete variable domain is KAGVTQTPRYLIKTRGQQVTLSCSPISGHRSVSWYQQTPGQGLQFLFEYFSETQRNKGNFPGRFSGRQFSNSRSEMNVSTLELGDSALYLCASSLAGTYEQYFGPGTRLTVT.

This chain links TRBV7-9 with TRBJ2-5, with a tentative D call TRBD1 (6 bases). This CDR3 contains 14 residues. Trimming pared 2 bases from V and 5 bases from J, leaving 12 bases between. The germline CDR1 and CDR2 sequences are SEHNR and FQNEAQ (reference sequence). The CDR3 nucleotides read TGTGCCAGCAGCTTAATCTGGGGGCGGGAGACCCAGTACTTC. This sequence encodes CASSLIWGRETQYF.

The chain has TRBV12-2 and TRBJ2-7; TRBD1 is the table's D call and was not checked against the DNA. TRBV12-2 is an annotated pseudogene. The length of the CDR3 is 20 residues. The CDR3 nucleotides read TGTGCAAGTCGCTTAGCGAAACTGAGGTATCGACAGGGAAGGCCCTACGAGCAGTACTTC. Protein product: CASRLAKLRYRQGRPYEQYF.

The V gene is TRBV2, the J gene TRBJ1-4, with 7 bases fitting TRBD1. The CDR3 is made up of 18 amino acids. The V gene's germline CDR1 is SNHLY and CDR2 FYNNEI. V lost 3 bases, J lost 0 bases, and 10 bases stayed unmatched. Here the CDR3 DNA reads TGTGCCAGCAGTGAGGGACAGTCCCCTACTCCAACTAATGAAAAACTGTTTTTT. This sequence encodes CASSEGQSPTPTNEKLFF.

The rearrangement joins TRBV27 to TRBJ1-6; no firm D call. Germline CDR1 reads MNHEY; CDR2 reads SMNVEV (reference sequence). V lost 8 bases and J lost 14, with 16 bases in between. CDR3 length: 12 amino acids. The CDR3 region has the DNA TGTGCCAGCCGCGGGGAAGGTTCGGCCCTCCACTTT. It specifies CASRGEGSALHF.